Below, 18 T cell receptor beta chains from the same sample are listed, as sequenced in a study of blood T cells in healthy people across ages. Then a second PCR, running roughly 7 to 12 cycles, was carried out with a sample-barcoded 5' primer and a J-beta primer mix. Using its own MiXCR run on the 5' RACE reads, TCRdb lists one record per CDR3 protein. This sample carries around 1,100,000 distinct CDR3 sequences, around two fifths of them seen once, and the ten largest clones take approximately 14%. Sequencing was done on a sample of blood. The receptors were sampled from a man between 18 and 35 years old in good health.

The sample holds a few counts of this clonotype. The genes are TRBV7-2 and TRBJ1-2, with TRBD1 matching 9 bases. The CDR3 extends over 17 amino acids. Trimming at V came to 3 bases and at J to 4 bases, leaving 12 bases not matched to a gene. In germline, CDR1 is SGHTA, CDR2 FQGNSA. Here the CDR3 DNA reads TGTGCCAGCAGCTTCCGGGACAGGGACCTCGTCCTCTATGGCTACACCTTC. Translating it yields CASSFRDRDLVLYGYTF.

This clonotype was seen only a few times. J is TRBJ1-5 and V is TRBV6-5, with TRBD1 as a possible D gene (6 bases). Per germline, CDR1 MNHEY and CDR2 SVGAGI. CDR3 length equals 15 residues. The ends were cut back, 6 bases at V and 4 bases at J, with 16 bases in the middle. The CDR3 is CASSPVQGWNQPQHF. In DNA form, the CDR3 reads TGTGCCAGCAGCCCTGTTCAGGGGTGGAATCAGCCCCAGCATTTT.

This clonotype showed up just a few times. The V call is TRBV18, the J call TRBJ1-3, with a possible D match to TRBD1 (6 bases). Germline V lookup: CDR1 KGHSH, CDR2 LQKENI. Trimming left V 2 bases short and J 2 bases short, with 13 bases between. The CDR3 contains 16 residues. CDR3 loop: CASSPGTGATGNTIYF. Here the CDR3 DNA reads TGTGCCAGCTCACCAGGAACGGGGGCGACTGGAAACACCATATATTTT. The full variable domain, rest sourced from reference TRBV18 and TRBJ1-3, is NAGVMQNPRHLVRRRGQEARLRCSPMKGHSHVYWYRQLPEEGLKFMVYLQKENIIDESGMPKERFSAEFPKEGPSILRIQQVVRGDSAAYFCASSPGTGATGNTIYFGEGSWLTVV.

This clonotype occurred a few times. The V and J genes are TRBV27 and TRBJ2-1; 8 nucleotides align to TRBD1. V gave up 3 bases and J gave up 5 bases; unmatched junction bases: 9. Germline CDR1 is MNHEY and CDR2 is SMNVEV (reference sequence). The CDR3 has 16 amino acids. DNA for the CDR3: TGTGCCAGCAGTTTGCGCCCAGGGGGCCTGGACAATGAGCAGTTCTTC. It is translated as CASSLRPGGLDNEQFF.

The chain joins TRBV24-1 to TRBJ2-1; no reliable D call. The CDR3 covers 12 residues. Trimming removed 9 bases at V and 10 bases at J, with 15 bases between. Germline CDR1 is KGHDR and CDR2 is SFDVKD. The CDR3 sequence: CATGWGTQEQFF. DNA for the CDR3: TGTGCCACCGGGTGGGGTACACAAGAGCAGTTCTTC.

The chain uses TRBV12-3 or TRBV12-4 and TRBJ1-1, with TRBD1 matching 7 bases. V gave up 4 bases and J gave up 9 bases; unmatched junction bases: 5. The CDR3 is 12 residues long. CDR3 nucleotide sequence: TGTGCCAGCAGTTCTACAGGGGAGAAAGCTTTCTTT. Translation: CASSSTGEKAFF.

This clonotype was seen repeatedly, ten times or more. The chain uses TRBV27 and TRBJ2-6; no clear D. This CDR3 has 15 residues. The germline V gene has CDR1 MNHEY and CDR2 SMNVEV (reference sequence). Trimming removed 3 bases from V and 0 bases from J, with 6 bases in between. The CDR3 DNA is TGTGCCAGCAGTTTCGTAAGCTCTGGGGCCAACGTCCTGACTTTC. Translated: CASSFVSSGANVLTF.

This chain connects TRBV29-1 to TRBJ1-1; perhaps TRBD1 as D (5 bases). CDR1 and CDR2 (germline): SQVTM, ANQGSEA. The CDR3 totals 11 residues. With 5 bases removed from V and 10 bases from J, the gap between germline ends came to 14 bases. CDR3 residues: CSVTQGCGAFF. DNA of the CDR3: TGCAGCGTTACCCAGGGTTGTGGAGCTTTCTTT. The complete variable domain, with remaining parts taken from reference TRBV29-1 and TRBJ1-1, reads SAVISQKPSRDICQRGTSLTIQCQVDSQVTMMFWYRQQPGQSLTLIATANQGSEATYESGFVIDKFPISRPNLTFSTLTVSNMSPEDSSIYLCSVTQGCGAFFGQGTRLTVV.

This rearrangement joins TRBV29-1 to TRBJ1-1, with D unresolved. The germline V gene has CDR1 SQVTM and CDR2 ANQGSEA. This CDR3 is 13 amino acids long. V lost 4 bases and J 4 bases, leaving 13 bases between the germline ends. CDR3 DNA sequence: TGCAGCGTTGCGAGTGACGAAGGCACTGAAGCTTTCTTT. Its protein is CSVASDEGTEAFF.

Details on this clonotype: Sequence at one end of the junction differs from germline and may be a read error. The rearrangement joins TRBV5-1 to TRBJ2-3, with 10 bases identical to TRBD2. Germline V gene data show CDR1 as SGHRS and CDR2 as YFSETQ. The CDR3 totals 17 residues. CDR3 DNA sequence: TGCGCCAGCCGGGGGTCTAGCGGGGGCTCCCCTCCAGAGACGCAGTATTTT. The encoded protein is CASRGSSGGSPPETQYF.

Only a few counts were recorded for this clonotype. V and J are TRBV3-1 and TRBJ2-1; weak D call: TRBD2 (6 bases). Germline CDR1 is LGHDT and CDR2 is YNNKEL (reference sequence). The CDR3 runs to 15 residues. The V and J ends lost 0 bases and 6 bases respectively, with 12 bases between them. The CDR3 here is CASSQDLWGVNEQFF. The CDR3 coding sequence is TGTGCCAGCAGCCAAGATTTATGGGGGGTCAATGAGCAGTTCTTC.

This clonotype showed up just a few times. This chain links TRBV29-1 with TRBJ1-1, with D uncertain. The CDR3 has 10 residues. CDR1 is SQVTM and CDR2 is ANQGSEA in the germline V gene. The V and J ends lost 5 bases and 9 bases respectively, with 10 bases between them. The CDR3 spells CSVHLGQAFF. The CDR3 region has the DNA TGCAGCGTTCACTTAGGACAAGCTTTCTTT. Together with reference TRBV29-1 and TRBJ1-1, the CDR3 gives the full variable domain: SAVISQKPSRDICQRGTSLTIQCQVDSQVTMMFWYRQQPGQSLTLIATANQGSEATYESGFVIDKFPISRPNLTFSTLTVSNMSPEDSSIYLCSVHLGQAFFGQGTRLTVV.

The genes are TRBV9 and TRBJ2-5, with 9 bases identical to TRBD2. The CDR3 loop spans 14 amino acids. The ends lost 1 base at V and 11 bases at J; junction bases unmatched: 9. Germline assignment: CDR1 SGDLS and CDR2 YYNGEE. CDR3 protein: CASSVRLADNEQYF. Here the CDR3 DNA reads TGTGCCAGCAGCGTACGACTAGCGGACAATGAGCAGTACTTC.

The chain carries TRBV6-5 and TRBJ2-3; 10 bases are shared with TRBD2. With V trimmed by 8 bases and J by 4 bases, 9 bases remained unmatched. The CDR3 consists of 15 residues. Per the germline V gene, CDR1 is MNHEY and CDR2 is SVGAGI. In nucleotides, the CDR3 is TGTGCCAGCCGAAGCGGGGGGGCGGGTTCAGATACGCAGTATTTT. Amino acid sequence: CASRSGGAGSDTQYF.

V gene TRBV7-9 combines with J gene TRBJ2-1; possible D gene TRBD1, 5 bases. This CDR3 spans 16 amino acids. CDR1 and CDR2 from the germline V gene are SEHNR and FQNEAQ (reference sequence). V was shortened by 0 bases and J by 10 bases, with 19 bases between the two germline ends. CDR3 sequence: CASSLAPIAGWREQFF. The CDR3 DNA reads TGTGCCAGCAGCTTAGCACCCATAGCAGGGTGGCGGGAGCAGTTCTTC. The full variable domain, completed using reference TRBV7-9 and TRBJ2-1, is DTGVSQNPRHKITKRGQNVTFRCDPISEHNRLYWYRQTLGQGPEFLTYFQNEAQLEKSRLLSDRFSAERPKGSFSTLEIQRTEQGDSAMYLCASSLAPIAGWREQFFGPGTRLTVL.

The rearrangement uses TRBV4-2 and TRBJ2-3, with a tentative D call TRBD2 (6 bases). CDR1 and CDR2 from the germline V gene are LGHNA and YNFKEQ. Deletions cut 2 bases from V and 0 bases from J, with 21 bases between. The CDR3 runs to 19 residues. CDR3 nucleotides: TGTGCCAGCAGCCAACAGCCCTCGATAGCGGAACCTAGCACAGATACGCAGTATTTT. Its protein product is CASSQQPSIAEPSTDTQYF.

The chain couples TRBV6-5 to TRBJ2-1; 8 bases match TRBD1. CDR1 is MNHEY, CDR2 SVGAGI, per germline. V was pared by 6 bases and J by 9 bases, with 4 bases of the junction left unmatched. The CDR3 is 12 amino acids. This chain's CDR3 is CASRRQGLEQFF. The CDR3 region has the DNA TGTGCCAGCAGAAGACAGGGGCTTGAGCAGTTCTTC.

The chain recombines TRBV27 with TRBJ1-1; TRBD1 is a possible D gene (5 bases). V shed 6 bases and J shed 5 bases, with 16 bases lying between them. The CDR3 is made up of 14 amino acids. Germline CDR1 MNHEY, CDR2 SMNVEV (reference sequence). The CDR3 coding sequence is TGTGCCAGCAGCCTACGGGACGGAGGAACTGAAGCTTTCTTT. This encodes CASSLRDGGTEAFF.